This entry features one T cell receptor beta chain sequence. Its antigen remains unknown. The entry originates in a study of blood T cells in healthy people across ages. For the second PCR, which ran for about 6 to 11 cycles, a sample-barcoded 5' primer and a J-beta primer mix were used. TCRdb called the 5' RACE reads again in MiXCR, with one record for every CDR3 protein. Among around 990,000 distinct CDR3 sequences, less than 45% were seen once, and the ten largest hold around 13%. Notes on the study in general: It was the long-lived donors that had more naive CD4+ cells and higher diversity than aged donors. Naive T cell percentage showed a strong correlation with the diversity of TCR beta.

The receptor comes from a man aged 18 to 29 in good health. The sequenced material came from blood.

For the CDR3, the DNA is TGTGCCAGCAGCCTCAGGGGGCGCCGTAATTCACCCCTCCACTTT. It yields the protein CASSLRGRRNSPLHF. The chain couples TRBV3-1 to TRBJ1-6; 8 bases agree with TRBD1. In germline, CDR1 is LGHDT, CDR2 YNNKEL (reference sequence). The CDR3 is made up of 15 amino acids. Germline trimming cut 4 bases from V and 6 bases from J; bases unmatched to any gene: 5.